Included here is one T cell receptor beta chain sequence, with context. Profiling relied on immunoSEQ multiplex PCR, and the TCRdb table lists in-frame clones only, not all of them. The table records tens of thousands of clones, about four fifths of them present only once. Germline lookup yields CDR1 MNHNS and CDR2 SASEGT. This CDR3 spans 15 amino acids. The ends lost 6 bases at V and 2 bases at J; junction bases unmatched: 3. The sample originates from a study of OX40 agonist ivuxolimab in advanced cancers. The gene calls are TRBV6-1 and TRBJ2-3; 12 bases are a match to TRBD2. This clonotype was sampled from an adult with an advanced solid tumor such as melanoma, head and neck, liver or kidney cancer. The sequencing used CD4+ or CD8+ T cells sorted from blood, collected in a trial of the OX40 agonist ivuxolimab. CDR3 protein: CASSGLAGITDTQYF. CDR3 coding DNA: TGTGCCAGCAGCGGACTAGCGGGAATCACAGATACGCAGTATTTT.